This record covers a single T cell receptor (beta chain). The CDR3 spans 16 residues. The germline gives CDR1 SGHTA, CDR2 FQGNSA. Unmatched junction bases numbered 2, after V lost 1 base and J lost 2 bases. These data are taken from a study of OX40 agonist ivuxolimab in advanced cancers. Data came from immunoSEQ multiplex PCR; TCRdb stores just in-frame clones and leaves some out. The sample shows about 63,000 clones, 88% of them seen only once. The sequence was obtained from an adult with an advanced solid tumor such as melanoma, head and neck, liver or kidney cancer. The specimen comprised CD4+ or CD8+ T cells sorted from blood, sampled in a trial of the OX40 agonist ivuxolimab. This chain joins TRBV7-2 and TRBJ2-1, with 10 bases that match TRBD2. CDR3 DNA sequence: TGTGCCAGCAGCTTAGGGACTAGCGGAGCCTACAATGAGCAGTTCTTC. Amino acids: CASSLGTSGAYNEQFF.